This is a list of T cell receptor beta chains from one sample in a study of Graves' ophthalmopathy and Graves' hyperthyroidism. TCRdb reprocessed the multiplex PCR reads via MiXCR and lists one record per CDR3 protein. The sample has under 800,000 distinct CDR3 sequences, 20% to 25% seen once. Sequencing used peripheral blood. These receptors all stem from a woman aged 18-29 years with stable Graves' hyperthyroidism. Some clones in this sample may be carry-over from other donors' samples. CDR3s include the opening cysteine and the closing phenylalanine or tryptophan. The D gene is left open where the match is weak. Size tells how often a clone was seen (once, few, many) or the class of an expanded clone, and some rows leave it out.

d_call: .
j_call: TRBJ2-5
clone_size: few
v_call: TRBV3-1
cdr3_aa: CASSQLEKTQYF
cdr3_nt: TGTGCCAGCAGCCAACTTGAAAAGACCCAGTACTTC

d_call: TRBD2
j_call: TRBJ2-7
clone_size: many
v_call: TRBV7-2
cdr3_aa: CASSLFGGGGEQYF
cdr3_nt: TGTGCCAGCAGCCTCTTCGGCGGGGGGGGCGAGCAGTACTTC

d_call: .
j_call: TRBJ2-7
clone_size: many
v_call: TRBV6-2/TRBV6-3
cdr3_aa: CASSYSAEDLYEQYF
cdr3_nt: TGTGCCAGCAGTTACTCGGCAGAGGACCTCTACGAGCAGTACTTC

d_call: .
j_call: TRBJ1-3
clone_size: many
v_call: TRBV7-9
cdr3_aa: CASSLSRDPGNTIYF
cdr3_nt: TGTGCCAGCAGCTTAAGTCGTGACCCTGGAAACACCATATATTTT

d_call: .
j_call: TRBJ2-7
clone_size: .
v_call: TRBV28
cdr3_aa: CASSLPGDVPTIEQYF
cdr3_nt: TGTGCCAGCAGTTTACCCGGGGACGTCCCAACCATCGAGCAGTACTTC

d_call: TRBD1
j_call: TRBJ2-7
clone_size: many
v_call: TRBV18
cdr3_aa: CASSLRQGGNEQYF
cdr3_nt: TGTGCCAGCTCACTGAGACAGGGGGGAAACGAGCAGTACTTC

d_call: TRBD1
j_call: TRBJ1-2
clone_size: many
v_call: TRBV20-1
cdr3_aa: CSAYRGVGGYTF
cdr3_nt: TGCAGTGCTTACAGGGGAGTAGGTGGCTACACCTTC

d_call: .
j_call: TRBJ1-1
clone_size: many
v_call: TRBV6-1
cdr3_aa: CASRKDSSLHEAFF
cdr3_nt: TGTGCCAGCAGGAAAGACAGCTCACTGCATGAAGCTTTCTTT

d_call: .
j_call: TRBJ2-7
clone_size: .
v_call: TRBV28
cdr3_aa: CASSLSFGRGSHF
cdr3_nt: .

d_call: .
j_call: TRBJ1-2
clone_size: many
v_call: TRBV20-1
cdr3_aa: CSARGTGYGYTF
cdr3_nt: TGCAGTGCTAGAGGGACGGGCTATGGCTACACCTTC

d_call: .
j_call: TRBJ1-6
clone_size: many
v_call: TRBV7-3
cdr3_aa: CASSLLPGNNSPLHF
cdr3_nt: TGTGCCAGCAGCTTACTTCCGGGAAACAATTCACCCCTCCACTTT

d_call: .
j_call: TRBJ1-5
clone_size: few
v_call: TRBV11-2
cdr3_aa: CASSLCTLGLSNQPQHF
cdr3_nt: TGTGCCAGCAGCTTATGTACATTGGGGTTGAGCAATCAGCCCCAGCATTTT

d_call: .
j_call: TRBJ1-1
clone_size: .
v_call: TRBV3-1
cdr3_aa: CASSHRGRTEAFF
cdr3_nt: TGTGCCAGCAGCCACAGGGGACGGACTGAAGCTTTCTTT

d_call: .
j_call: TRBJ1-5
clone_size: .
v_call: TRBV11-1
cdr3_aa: CASSLETVASNQPQHF
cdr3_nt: TGTGCCAGCAGCTTAGAAACAGTCGCTAGCAATCAGCCCCAGCATTTT

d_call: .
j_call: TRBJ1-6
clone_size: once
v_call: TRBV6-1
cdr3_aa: CASTAGGYYNSPLHF
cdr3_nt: TGTGCCAGCACCGCTGGGGGATACTATAATTCACCCCTCCACTTT

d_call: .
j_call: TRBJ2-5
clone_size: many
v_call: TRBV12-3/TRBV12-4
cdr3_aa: CASSLAGWAQETQYF
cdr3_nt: TGTGCCAGCAGTTTAGCTGGGTGGGCCCAAGAGACCCAGTACTTC

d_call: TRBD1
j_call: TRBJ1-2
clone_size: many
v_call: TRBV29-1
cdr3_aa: CSVYPGQATYGYTF
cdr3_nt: TGCAGCGTTTACCCGGGACAGGCAACCTATGGCTACACCTTC

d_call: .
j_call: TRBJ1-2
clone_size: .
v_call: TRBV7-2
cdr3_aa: CASSLRWPLENGYTF
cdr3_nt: TGTGCCAGCAGCTTGAGGTGGCCTCTCGAGAATGGCTACACCTTC

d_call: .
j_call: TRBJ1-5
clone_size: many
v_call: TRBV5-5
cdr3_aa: CASSESNQPQHF
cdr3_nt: TGTGCCAGCAGCGAGAGCAATCAGCCCCAGCATTTT

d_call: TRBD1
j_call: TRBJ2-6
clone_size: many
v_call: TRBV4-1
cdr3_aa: CASSQRTGEEAGANVLTF
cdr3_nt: TGCGCCAGCAGCCAACGGACAGGGGAAGAAGCTGGGGCCAACGTCCTGACTTTC

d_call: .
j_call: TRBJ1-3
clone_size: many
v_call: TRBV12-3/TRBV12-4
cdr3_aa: CASSLRDTGNTIYF
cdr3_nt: TGTGCCAGCAGCCTACGGGACACTGGAAACACCATATATTTT

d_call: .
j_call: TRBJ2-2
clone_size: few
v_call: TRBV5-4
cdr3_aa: CASSLVTGLGDTGELFF
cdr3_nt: TGTGCCAGCAGCTTGGTTACAGGATTAGGGGACACCGGGGAGCTGTTTTTT

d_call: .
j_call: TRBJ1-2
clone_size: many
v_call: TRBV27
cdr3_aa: CASSRDLSNYGYTF
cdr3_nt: TGTGCCAGCAGCCGCGATCTGTCTAACTATGGCTACACCTTC

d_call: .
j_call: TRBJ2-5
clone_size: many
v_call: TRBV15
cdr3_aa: CATSASQGWGTQYF
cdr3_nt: TGTGCCACCAGCGCTTCTCAAGGATGGGGGACCCAGTACTTC

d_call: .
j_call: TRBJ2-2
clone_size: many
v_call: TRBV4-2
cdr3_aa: CASSQVTPGSTGELFF
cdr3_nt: TGTGCCAGCAGCCAAGTCACCCCGGGGTCCACCGGGGAGCTGTTTTTT

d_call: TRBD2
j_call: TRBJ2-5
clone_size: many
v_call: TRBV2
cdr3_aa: CASSEGAGGGETQYF
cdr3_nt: TGTGCCAGCAGTGAGGGAGCGGGGGGAGGCGAGACCCAGTACTTC

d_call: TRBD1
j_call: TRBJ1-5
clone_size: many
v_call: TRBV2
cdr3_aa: CASRRGQFNQPQHF
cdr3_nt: TGTGCCAGCAGGCGGGGACAGTTCAATCAGCCCCAGCATTTT

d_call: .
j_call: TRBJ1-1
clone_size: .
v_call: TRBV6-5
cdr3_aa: CASSYSGGITTEAFF
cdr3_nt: TGTGCCAGCAGTTACTCTGGAGGGATTACCACTGAAGCTTTCTTT

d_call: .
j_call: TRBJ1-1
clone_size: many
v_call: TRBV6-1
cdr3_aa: CASTSAGNTEAFF
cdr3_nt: TGTGCCAGCACCTCCGCCGGCAACACTGAAGCTTTCTTT

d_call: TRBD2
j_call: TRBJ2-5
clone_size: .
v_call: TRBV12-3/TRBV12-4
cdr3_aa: CASSLSSGGAGEETQYF
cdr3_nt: TGTGCCAGCAGTTTATCTAGCGGGGGGGCCGGGGAAGAGACCCAGTACTTC

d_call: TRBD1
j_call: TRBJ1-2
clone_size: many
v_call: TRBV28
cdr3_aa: CASSSNDRGSGYTF
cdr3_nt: TGTGCCAGCAGTTCTAATGACAGGGGGAGCGGCTACACCTTC

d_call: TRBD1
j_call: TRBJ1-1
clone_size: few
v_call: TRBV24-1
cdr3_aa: CATSAGTGNEAFF
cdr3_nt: TGTGCCACCAGTGCGGGGACAGGGAATGAAGCTTTCTTT

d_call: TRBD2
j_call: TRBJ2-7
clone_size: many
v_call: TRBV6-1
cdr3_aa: CASSVTSGSGYEQYF
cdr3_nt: TGTGCCAGCAGTGTGACTAGCGGCTCGGGATACGAGCAGTACTTC

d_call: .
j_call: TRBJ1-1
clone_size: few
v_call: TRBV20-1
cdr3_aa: CSASEGVEAFF
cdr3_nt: TGCAGTGCTAGTGAAGGGGTTGAAGCTTTCTTT

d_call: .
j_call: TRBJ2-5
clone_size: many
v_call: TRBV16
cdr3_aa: CASSQYSAETQYF
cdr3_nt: TGTGCCAGCAGCCAATACAGCGCCGAGACCCAGTACTTC

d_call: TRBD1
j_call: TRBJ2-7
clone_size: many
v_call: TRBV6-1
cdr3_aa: CATCDRALPYEQYF
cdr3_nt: TGTGCCACCTGTGACAGGGCCCTCCCCTACGAGCAGTACTTC

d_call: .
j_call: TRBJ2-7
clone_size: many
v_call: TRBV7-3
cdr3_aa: CASSLNPGYEQYF
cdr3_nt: TGTGCCAGCAGCTTAAACCCTGGCTACGAGCAGTACTTC

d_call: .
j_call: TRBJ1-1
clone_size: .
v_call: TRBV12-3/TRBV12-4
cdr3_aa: CASSQVQSRTEAFF
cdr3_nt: TGTGCCAGCAGCCAAGTACAGTCAAGGACTGAAGCTTTCTTT

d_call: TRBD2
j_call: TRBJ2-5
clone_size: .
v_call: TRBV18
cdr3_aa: CASSPPLAGGVETQYF
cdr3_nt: TGTGCCAGCTCACCACCTTTAGCGGGAGGCGTGGAGACCCAGTACTTC

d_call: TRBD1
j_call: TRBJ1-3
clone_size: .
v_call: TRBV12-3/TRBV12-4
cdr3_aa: CASRNRGLYGNTLYF
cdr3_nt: TGTGCCAGCAGAAACAGGGGCCTTTATGGAAACACCCTATATTTT

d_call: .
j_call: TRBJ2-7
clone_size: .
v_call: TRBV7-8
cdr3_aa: CASSLVRLRGWEQYF
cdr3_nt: TGTGCCAGCAGCTTAGTGCGATTAAGGGGGTGGGAGCAGTACTTC

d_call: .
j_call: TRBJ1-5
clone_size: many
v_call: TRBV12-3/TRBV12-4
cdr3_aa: CASSFHGGATQPQHF
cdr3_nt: TGTGCCAGCAGTTTCCACGGGGGGGCTACTCAGCCCCAGCATTTT

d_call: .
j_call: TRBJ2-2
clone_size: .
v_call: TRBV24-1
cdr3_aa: CATATRKNTGELFF
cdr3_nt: TGTGCCACCGCGACAAGAAAGAACACCGGGGAGCTGTTTTTT

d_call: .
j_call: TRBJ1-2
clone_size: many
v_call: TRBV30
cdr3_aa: CAWSVLLGGDGYTF
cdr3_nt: TGTGCCTGGAGTGTCCTCCTGGGTGGGGATGGCTACACCTTC

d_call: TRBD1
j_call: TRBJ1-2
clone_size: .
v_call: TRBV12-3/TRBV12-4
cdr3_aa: CASSQGDIFYGYTF
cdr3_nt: TGTGCCAGCAGTCAGGGGGATATATTCTATGGTTACACCTTC

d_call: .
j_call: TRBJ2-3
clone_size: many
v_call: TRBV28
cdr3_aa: CASSFIQGTDTQYF
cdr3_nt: TGTGCCAGCAGTTTCATCCAGGGAACAGATACGCAGTATTTT

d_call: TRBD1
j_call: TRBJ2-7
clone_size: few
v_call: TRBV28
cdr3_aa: CASSWDRGLGEQYF
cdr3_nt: TGTGCCAGCAGTTGGGACAGGGGGCTCGGCGAGCAGTACTTC

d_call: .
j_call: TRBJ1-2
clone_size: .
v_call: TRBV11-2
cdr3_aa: CASSLVLGKGYTF
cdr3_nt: TGTGCCAGCAGCTTAGTGTTGGGGAAAGGCTACACCTTC

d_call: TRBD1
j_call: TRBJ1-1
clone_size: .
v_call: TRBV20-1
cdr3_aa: CSATRDSNEAFF
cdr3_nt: TGCAGTGCAACCCGGGACAGCAATGAAGCTTTCTTT